The subject of this entry is one TCR beta chain. This sample is drawn from a study of long-term antiretroviral therapy in people with HIV. They ran version v3.0 of the immunoSEQ assay at survey level. Some clones are missing from TCRdb's copy, which holds only in-frame ones; the method was immunoSEQ multiplex PCR. Of about 21,000 clones in the sample, about 80% were seen once. The specimen comprised unsorted PBMCs, sampled 0.5 years after starting antiretroviral therapy. This TCR was sampled from a man younger than 30 with HIV.

CDR3 DNA sequence: TGTGCCAGCAGTGAGAATCCGGGGTCCACTGAAGCTTTCTTT. Translation: CASSENPGSTEAFF. The chain employs TRBV6-1 and TRBJ1-1; no clear D gene. Germline CDR1 and CDR2: MNHNS and SASEGT. The length of the CDR3 is 14 residues. V was clipped by 3 bases and J by 4 bases, with 12 bases between them.